This TCR beta chain was observed in a study of identical twins. Study results and limitations: Compared with models, monozygotic twins showed more out-of-frame TCR alpha sharing.

V was trimmed by 6 bases and J by 4 bases, leaving 19 bases between them. The CDR3 extends over 15 amino acids. This clonotype was observed a few times. Its antigen is currently unknown. Unique molecular identifiers were present on cDNA, and template switching added a universal primer site. Via MiXCR, TCRdb re-called the 5' RACE reads, giving one row per CDR3 protein. Of around 250,000 distinct CDR3 sequences in the sample, 10% to 15% were seen once. These data were likewise used in another study, on yellow fever vaccine responses in identical twins. That paper adds: Twins' vaccine T cell response reportedly gave the appearance of partial convergence and partial personalization.

V gene TRBV12-3 or TRBV12-4 combines with J gene TRBJ2-7, with D perhaps TRBD2 (5 bases). The origin of this receptor is a woman aged 18-29 years in good health. The sample consisted of memory (CD45RO+) T cells sorted from blood. This chain's CDR3 is CASSLAAAVVYEQYF. CDR3 nucleotides: TGTGCCAGCAGCCTCGCAGCGGCAGTGGTATACGAGCAGTACTTC.